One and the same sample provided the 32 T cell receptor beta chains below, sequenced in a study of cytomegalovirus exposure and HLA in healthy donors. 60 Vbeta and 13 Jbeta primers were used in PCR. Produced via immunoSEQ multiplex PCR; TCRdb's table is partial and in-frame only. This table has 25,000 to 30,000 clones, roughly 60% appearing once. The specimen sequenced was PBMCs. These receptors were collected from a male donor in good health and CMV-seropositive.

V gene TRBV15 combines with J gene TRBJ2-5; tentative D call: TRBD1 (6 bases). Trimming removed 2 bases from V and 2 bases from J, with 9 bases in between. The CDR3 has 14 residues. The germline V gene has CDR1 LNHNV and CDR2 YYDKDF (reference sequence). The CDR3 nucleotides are TGTGCCACCAGCAGACTCCAGGGGCAAGAGACCCAGTACTTC. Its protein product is CATSRLQGQETQYF.

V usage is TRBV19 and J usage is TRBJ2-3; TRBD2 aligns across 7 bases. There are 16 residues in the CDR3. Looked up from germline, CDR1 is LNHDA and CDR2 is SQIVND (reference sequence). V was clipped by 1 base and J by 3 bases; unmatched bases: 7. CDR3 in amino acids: CASSIGSSGLTDTQYF. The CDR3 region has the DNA TGTGCCAGTAGTATAGGGTCTAGCGGCCTAACAGATACGCAGTATTTT.

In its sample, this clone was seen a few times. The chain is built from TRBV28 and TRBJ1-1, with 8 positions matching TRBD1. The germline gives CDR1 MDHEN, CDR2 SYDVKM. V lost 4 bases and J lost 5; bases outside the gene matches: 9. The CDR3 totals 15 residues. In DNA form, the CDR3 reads TGTGCCAGCAGTTCTTACAACAGGGGGAAAACTGAAGCTTTCTTT. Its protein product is CASSSYNRGKTEAFF.

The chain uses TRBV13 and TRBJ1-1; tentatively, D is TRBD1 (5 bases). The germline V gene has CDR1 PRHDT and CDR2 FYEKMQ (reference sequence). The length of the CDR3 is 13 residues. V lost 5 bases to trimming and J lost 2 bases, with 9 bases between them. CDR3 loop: CASSMQGNTEAFF. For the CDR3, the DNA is TGTGCCAGCAGCATGCAGGGAAACACTGAAGCTTTCTTT.

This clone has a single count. The CDR3 coding sequence is TGTGCCAGCAGCTTCCTGGGGCAGCCCACAGATACGCAGTATTTT. Translated, it gives CASSFLGQPTDTQYF. The chain couples TRBV7-6 to TRBJ2-3; a weak D match, TRBD1 (5 bases). This CDR3 spans 15 amino acids. V lost 3 bases and J lost 2, with 12 bases in between. From germline, CDR1 is SGHVS and CDR2 FNYEAQ. The full variable domain, with the rest looked up from reference TRBV7-6 and TRBJ2-3, is GAGVSQSPRYKVTKRGQDVALRCDPISGHVSLYWYRQALGQGPEFLTYFNYEAQQDKSGLPNDRFSAERPEGSISTLTIQRTEQRDSAMYRCASSFLGQPTDTQYFGPGTRLTVL.

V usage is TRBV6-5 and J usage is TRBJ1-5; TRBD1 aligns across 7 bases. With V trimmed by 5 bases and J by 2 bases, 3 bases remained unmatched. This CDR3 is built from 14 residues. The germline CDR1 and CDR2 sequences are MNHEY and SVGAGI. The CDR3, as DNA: TGTGCCAGCAGTCGACAGGGCCGCAATCAGCCCCAGCATTTT. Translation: CASSRQGRNQPQHF.

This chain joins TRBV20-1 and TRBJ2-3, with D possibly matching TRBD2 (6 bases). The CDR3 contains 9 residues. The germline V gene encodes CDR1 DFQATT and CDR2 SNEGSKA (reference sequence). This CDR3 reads CTLGGTQYF. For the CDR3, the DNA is TGCACCCTGGGGGGTACGCAGTATTTT.

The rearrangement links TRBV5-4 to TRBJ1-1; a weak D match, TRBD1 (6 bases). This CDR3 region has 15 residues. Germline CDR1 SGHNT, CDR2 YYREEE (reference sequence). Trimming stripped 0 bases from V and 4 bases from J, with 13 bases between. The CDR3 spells CASSLASRGSTEAFF. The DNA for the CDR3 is TGTGCCAGCAGCTTGGCCTCCAGGGGAAGCACTGAAGCTTTCTTT. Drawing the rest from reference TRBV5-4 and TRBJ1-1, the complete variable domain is ETGVTQSPTHLIKTRGQQVTLRCSSQSGHNTVSWYQQALGQGPQFIFQYYREEENGRGNFPPRFSGLQFPNYSSELNVNALELDDSALYLCASSLASRGSTEAFFGQGTRLTVV.

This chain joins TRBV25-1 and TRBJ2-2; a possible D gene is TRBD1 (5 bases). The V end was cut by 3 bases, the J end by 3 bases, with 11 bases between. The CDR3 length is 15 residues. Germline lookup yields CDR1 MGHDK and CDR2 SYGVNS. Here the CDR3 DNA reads TGTGCCAGCAGTGAGGGCAGGGAAGACACCGGGGAGCTGTTTTTT. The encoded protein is CASSEGREDTGELFF.

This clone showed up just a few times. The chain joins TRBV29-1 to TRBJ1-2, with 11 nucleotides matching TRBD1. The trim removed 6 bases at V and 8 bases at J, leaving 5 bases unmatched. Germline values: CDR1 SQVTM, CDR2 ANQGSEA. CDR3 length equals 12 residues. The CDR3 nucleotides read TGCAGCGTCGGACAGGGGGCGAGCGGCTACACCTTC. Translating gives CSVGQGASGYTF.

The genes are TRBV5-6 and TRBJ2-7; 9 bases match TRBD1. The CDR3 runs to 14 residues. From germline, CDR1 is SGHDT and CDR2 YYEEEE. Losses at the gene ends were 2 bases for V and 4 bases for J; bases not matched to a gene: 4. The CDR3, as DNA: TGTGCCAGCAGCTTACAGGGGGCGGGGTACGAGCAGTACTTC. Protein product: CASSLQGAGYEQYF.

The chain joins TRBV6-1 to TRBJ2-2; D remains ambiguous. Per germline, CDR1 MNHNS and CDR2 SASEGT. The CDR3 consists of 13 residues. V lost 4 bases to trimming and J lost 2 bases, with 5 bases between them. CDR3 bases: TGTGCCAGCAGTGCTTTCAACACCGGGGAGCTGTTTTTT. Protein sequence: CASSAFNTGELFF.

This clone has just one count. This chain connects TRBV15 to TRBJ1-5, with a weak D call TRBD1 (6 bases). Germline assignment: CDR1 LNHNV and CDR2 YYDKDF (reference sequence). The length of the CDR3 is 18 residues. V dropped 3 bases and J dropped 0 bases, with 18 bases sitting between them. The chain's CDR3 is CATSSWTVHSYSNQPQHF. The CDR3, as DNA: TGTGCCACCAGCAGCTGGACAGTCCACAGCTATAGCAATCAGCCCCAGCATTTT.

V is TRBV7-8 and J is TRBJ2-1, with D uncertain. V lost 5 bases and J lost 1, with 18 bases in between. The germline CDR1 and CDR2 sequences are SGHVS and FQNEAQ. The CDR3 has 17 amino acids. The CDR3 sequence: CASSAERGISSYNEQFF. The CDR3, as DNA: TGTGCCAGCAGCGCGGAGCGTGGAATCTCTTCCTACAATGAGCAGTTCTTC.

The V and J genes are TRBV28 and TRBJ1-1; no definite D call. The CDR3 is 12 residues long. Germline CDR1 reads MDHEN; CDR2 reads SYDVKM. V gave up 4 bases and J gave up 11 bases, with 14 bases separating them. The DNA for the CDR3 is TGTGCCAGCAGTTCGGAGGGAAGGAGTGCTTTCTTT. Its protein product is CASSSEGRSAFF.

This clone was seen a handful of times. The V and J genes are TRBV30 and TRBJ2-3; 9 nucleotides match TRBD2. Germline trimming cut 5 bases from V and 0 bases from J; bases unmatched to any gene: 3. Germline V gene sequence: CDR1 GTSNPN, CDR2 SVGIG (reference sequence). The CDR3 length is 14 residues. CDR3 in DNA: TGTGCCTGGGGAACTAGCGGGAGCACAGATACGCAGTATTTT. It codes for CAWGTSGSTDTQYF.

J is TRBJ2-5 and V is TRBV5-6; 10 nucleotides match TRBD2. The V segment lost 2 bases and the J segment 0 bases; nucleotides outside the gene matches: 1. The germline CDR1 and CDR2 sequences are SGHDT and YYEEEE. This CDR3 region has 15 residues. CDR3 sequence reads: CASSLAGGYQETQYF. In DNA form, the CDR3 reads TGTGCCAGCAGCTTAGCGGGAGGGTACCAAGAGACCCAGTACTTC.

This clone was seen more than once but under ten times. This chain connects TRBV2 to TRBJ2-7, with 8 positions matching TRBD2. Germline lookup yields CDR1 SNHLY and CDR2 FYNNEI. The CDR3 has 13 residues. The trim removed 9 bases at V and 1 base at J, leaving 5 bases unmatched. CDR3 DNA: TGTGCCAGTACTAGCGGTCGGTCCTACGAGCAGTACTTC. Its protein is CASTSGRSYEQYF.

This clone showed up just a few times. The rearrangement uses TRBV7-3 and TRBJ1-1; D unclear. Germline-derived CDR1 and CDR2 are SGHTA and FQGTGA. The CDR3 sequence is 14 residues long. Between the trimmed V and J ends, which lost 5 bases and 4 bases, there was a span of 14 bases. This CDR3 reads CASSPWGGRTEAFF. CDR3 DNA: TGTGCCAGCAGCCCGTGGGGAGGGCGCACTGAAGCTTTCTTT.

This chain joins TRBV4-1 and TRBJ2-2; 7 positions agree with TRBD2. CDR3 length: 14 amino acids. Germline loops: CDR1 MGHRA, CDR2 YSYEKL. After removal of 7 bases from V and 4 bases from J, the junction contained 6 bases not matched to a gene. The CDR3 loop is CASKPSGSTGELFF. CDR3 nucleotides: TGCGCCAGCAAACCTAGCGGCTCCACCGGGGAGCTGTTTTTT.

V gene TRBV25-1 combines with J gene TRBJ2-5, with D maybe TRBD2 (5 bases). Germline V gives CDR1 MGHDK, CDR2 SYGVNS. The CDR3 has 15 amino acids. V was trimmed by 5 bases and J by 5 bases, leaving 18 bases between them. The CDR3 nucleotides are TGTGCCAGCAGTCCCCGACTATTCCAAGGGGAGACCCAGTACTTC. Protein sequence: CASSPRLFQGETQYF.

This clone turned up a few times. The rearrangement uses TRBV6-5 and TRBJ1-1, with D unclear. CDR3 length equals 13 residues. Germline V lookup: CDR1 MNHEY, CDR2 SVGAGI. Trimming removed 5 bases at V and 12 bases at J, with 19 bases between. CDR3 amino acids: CASSPITPVITFF. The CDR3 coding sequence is TGTGCCAGCAGTCCCATAACACCCGTCATCACTTTCTTT.

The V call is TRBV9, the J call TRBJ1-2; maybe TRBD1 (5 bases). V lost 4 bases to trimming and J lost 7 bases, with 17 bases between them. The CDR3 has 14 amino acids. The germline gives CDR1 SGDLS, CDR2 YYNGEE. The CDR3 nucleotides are TGTGCCAGCAGCTCGTCCGGGGGGGGTGTTGGCTACACCTTC. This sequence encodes CASSSSGGGVGYTF. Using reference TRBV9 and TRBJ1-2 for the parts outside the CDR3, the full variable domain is DSGVTQTPKHLITATGQRVTLRCSPRSGDLSVYWYQQSLDQGLQFLIQYYNGEERAKGNILERFSAQQFPDLHSELNLSSLELGDSALYFCASSSSGGGVGYTFGSGTRLTVV.

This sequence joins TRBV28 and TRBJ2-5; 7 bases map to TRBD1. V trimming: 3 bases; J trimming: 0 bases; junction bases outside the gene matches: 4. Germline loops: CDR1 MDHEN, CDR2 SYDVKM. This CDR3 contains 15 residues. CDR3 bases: TGTGCCAGCAGTTTCGTTGACAGGGACCAAGAGACCCAGTACTTC. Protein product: CASSFVDRDQETQYF.

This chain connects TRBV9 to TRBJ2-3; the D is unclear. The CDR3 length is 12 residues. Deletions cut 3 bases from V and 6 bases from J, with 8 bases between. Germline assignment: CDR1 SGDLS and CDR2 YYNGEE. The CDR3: CASSAFADTQYF. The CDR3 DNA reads TGTGCCAGCAGCGCCTTTGCGGATACGCAGTATTTT.

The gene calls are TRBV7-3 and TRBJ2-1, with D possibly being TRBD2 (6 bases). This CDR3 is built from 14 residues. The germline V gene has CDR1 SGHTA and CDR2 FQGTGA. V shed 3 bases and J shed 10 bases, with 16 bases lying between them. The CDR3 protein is CASSFGGALGEQFF. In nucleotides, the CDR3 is TGTGCCAGCAGCTTCGGAGGGGCCCTTGGGGAGCAGTTCTTC.

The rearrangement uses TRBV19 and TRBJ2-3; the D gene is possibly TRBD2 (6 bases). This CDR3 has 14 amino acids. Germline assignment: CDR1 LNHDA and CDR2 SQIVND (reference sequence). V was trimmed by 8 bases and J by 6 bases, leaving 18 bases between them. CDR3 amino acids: CASGWATGRDTQYF. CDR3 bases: TGTGCCAGTGGTTGGGCTACGGGGAGGGATACGCAGTATTTT. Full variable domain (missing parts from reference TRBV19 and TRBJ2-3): DGGITQSPKYLFRKEGQNVTLSCEQNLNHDAMYWYRQDPGQGLRLIYYSQIVNDFQKGDIAEGYSVSREKKESFPLTVTSAQKNPTAFYLCASGWATGRDTQYFGPGTRLTVL.

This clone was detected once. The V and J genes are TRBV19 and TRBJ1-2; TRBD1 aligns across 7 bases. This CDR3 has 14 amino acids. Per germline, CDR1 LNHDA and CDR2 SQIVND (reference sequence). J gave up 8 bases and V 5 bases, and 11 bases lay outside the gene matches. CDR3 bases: TGTGCCAGTAGTTCGAACAGGGGACCGTGGGGCTACACCTTC. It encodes CASSSNRGPWGYTF.

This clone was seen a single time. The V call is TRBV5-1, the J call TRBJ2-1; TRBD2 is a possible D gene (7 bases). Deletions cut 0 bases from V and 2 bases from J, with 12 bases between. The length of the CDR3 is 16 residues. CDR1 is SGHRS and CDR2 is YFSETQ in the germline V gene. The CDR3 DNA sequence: TGCGCCAGCAGCTTGGAGGGGGGAGGGCCCTACAATGAGCAGTTCTTC. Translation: CASSLEGGGPYNEQFF.

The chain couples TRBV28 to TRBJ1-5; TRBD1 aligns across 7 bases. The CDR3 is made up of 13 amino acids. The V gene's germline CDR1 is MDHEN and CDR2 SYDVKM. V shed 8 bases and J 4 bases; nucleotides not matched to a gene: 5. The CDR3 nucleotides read TGTGCCAGCTACAGGGGACGAAATCAGCCCCAGCATTTT. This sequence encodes CASYRGRNQPQHF.

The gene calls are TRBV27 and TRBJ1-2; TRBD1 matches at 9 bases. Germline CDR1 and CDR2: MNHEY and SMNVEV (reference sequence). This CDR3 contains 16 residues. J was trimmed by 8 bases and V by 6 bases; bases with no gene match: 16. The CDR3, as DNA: TGTGCCAGCAGCCAATCCGGGACAGGGAGGGTATACGGCTACACCTTC. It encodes CASSQSGTGRVYGYTF.

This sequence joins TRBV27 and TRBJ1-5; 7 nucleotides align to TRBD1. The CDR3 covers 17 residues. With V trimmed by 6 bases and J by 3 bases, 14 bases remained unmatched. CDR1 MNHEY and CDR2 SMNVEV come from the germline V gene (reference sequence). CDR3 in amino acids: CASSLLRQGMINQPQHF. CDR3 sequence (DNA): TGTGCCAGCAGCCTGTTGAGACAGGGTATGATCAATCAGCCCCAGCATTTT.